Each of the 2 T cell receptor beta chains below was sequenced from the same sample in a study of Ad26.COV2.S vaccination and SARS-CoV-2 variants. The method was immunoSEQ multiplex PCR; TCRdb's version includes in-frame clones alone and lacks a portion of them. The top ten clones hold over 8.5% of a sample with about 350,000 clones, 75% to 90% of them seen once. Treatment indicated: some 20 received Ad26.COV2.S at low or high dose, single or two shots; about 5 received placebo; per-sample allocation not given. Each sample was drawn 63 days after the first injection (of vaccine or placebo). Sample: peripheral blood, taken in a trial of Ad26.COV2.S vaccine versus placebo. All receptors derive from a person aged 18-60 years who received the Ad26.COV2.S COVID-19 vaccine or a placebo.

The chain recombines TRBV24-1 with TRBJ2-5, with TRBD1 identical over 7 bases. CDR3 length: 14 residues. Germline-derived CDR1 and CDR2 are KGHDR and SFDVKD. The V segment lost 4 bases and the J segment 5 bases; nucleotides outside the gene matches: 6. CDR3 sequence reads: CATSESQGPETQYF. DNA for the CDR3: TGTGCCACCAGTGAGTCACAGGGGCCGGAGACCCAGTACTTC.

The gene calls are TRBV11-2 and TRBJ1-1, with D possibly TRBD1 on 5 matching bases. V was shortened by 0 bases and J by 2 bases, with 10 bases between the two germline ends. Germline V CDR1 and CDR2: SGHAT, FQNNGV. The CDR3 is made up of 15 amino acids. This CDR3 reads CASSLEGRANTEAFF. CDR3 DNA sequence: TGTGCCAGCAGCTTAGAAGGCAGGGCTAACACTGAAGCTTTCTTT.